This entry lists 24 T cell receptor beta chains sequenced from one sample in a study of Ad26.COV2.S vaccination and SARS-CoV-2 variants. Noted treatment: about 20 received Ad26.COV2.S at low or high dose, single or two shots; five or six received placebo; per-sample allocation not given. Collection of the samples took place on day 63 after the first injection of vaccine or placebo. TCRdb's copy holds only in-frame clones and misses some; the assay was immunoSEQ multiplex PCR. The data hold about 350,000 clones, with roughly 85% observed a single time. The specimen was peripheral blood, collected in a trial of Ad26.COV2.S vaccine versus placebo. Every receptor here comes from a person between 18 and 65 years old who received the Ad26.COV2.S COVID-19 vaccine or a placebo.

The V and J genes are TRBV19 and TRBJ2-7; 8 bases are a match to TRBD2. This CDR3 is built from 14 residues. The V gene end was trimmed by 6 bases and the J gene end by 1 base; junction bases not matched to a gene: 5. The germline gives CDR1 LNHDA, CDR2 SQIVND (reference sequence). The DNA for the CDR3 is TGTGCCAGTAGCGGGGGGGGATTTTCCTACGAGCAGTACTTC. Translation gives CASSGGGFSYEQYF. The full variable domain, its missing parts supplied by reference TRBV19 and TRBJ2-7, is DGGITQSPKYLFRKEGQNVTLSCEQNLNHDAMYWYRQDPGQGLRLIYYSQIVNDFQKGDIAEGYSVSREKKESFPLTVTSAQKNPTAFYLCASSGGGFSYEQYFGPGTRLTVT.

This sequence joins TRBV29-1 and TRBJ2-5; 7 bases align to TRBD2. This CDR3 is built from 13 residues. V dropped 6 bases and J dropped 9; count of bases not matched to a gene: 13. CDR1 is SQVTM and CDR2 is ANQGSEA in the germline V gene. CDR3 DNA: TGCAGCGTGGGGTTGGGAGGGTCGATGTCCCAGTACTTC. Its translation: CSVGLGGSMSQYF.

The chain couples TRBV27 to TRBJ2-3; D is unresolved. CDR1 MNHEY and CDR2 SMNVEV come from the germline V gene (reference sequence). V gave up 6 bases and J gave up 2 bases, with 15 bases separating them. This CDR3 region has 15 residues. CDR3 sequence reads: CASSLTTTDTDTQYF. CDR3 DNA: TGTGCCAGCAGCCTAACCACGACGGACACAGATACGCAGTATTTT.

In its sample, this clone was seen once. This sequence joins TRBV6-5 and TRBJ2-2; 8 bases line up with TRBD1. This CDR3 is 14 amino acids long. Losses at the gene ends were 5 bases for V and 5 bases for J; bases not matched to a gene: 4. From germline, CDR1 is MNHEY and CDR2 SVGAGI. This chain's CDR3 is CASSTQGATGELFF. The CDR3 DNA reads TGTGCCAGCAGTACTCAGGGGGCTACCGGGGAGCTGTTTTTT.

V is TRBV5-8 and J is TRBJ1-5; TRBD1 matches at 9 bases. This CDR3 is 17 amino acids long. After removal of 5 bases from V and 6 bases from J, the junction contained 15 bases not matched to a gene. Germline assignment: CDR1 SGHTS and CDR2 YDEGEE. The DNA for the CDR3 is TGTGCCAGCAGTAAGGAGGATGGGGGACAGGGAGGTCAGCCCCAGCATTTT. Translated, it gives CASSKEDGGQGGQPQHF.

This clone was counted once. This sequence joins TRBV5-6 and TRBJ2-7; D tentatively reads TRBD1 or TRBD2 (5 bases each). CDR1 is SGHDT, CDR2 YYEEEE, per germline. This CDR3 is built from 14 residues. The germline V and J ends were trimmed by 0 bases and 2 bases, with 9 bases remaining between them. The CDR3 DNA sequence: TGTGCCAGCAGCTTGGTTGTGGGGGCCTACGAGCAGTACTTC. Its translation: CASSLVVGAYEQYF. Drawing the rest from reference TRBV5-6 and TRBJ2-7, the complete variable domain is DAGVTQSPTHLIKTRGQQVTLRCSPKSGHDTVSWYQQALGQGPQFIFQYYEEEERQRGNFPDRFSGHQFPNYSSELNVNALLLGDSALYLCASSLVVGAYEQYFGPGTRLTVT.

The chain recombines TRBV6-5 with TRBJ2-2, with TRBD1 matching over 7 bases. The length of the CDR3 is 14 residues. V trimming: 7 bases; J trimming: 4 bases; junction bases outside the gene matches: 6. Per germline, CDR1 MNHEY and CDR2 SVGAGI. CDR3 loop: CASKRQGPTGELFF. The CDR3 coding sequence is TGTGCCAGCAAGAGACAGGGTCCCACCGGGGAGCTGTTTTTT.

The chain links TRBV5-1 to TRBJ2-2; D gene uncertain. The CDR3 spans 12 residues. Trimming stripped 5 bases from V and 5 bases from J, with 7 bases between. In germline, CDR1 is SGHRS, CDR2 YFSETQ. The CDR3 DNA reads as TGCGCCAGCAGTCACCCAACCGGGGAGCTGTTTTTT. Translated, it gives CASSHPTGELFF.

V gene TRBV29-1 combines with J gene TRBJ1-2; TRBD1 matches 8 bases. The CDR3 sequence is 14 residues long. Germline trimming cut 4 bases from V and 6 bases from J; bases unmatched to any gene: 10. Germline V lookup: CDR1 SQVTM, CDR2 ANQGSEA. CDR3 protein: CSVADGRTGHGYTF. The CDR3 DNA sequence: TGCAGCGTTGCCGACGGCAGGACAGGGCATGGCTACACCTTC. The full variable domain, rest sourced from reference TRBV29-1 and TRBJ1-2, is SAVISQKPSRDICQRGTSLTIQCQVDSQVTMMFWYRQQPGQSLTLIATANQGSEATYESGFVIDKFPISRPNLTFSTLTVSNMSPEDSSIYLCSVADGRTGHGYTFGSGTRLTVV.

Note on this clone: The same CDR3 is also encoded by other DNA sequences in this sample. This sequence joins TRBV2 and TRBJ2-5; D remains ambiguous. Germline-derived CDR1 and CDR2 are SNHLY and FYNNEI. The CDR3 totals 13 residues. Trimming left V 4 bases short and J 0 bases short, with 6 bases between. The CDR3 loop is CASSVVNQETQYF. The CDR3 nucleotides are TGTGCCAGCAGTGTGGTTAACCAAGAGACCCAGTACTTC.

The chain is built from TRBV4-1 and TRBJ2-2, with D unclear. Trimming cost V 0 bases and J 6 bases, with 17 bases left between them. This CDR3 is built from 17 residues. Looked up from germline, CDR1 is MGHRA and CDR2 is YSYEKL. The CDR3 region has the DNA TGCGCCAGCAGCCAAGATGATCGCGGTCCTCGTGCCGGGGAGCTGTTTTTT. It yields the protein CASSQDDRGPRAGELFF.

The V and J genes are TRBV19 and TRBJ2-5; 10 nucleotides agree with TRBD1. V trimming: 4 bases; J trimming: 3 bases; junction bases outside the gene matches: 5. The CDR3 contains 15 residues. Per germline, CDR1 LNHDA and CDR2 SQIVND (reference sequence). CDR3 sequence reads: CASSKGQGKEETQYF. CDR3 in DNA: TGTGCCAGTAGTAAGGGACAGGGGAAGGAAGAGACCCAGTACTTC.

This sequence joins TRBV2 and TRBJ2-7; D may be TRBD2 (5 bases). Germline CDR1 reads SNHLY; CDR2 reads FYNNEI. The CDR3 runs 15 residues. The V end lost 2 bases, the J end lost 3 bases, and 14 bases lay between the germline ends. The CDR3 reads CASSESGTVGYEQYF. In nucleotides, the CDR3 is TGTGCCAGCAGTGAATCGGGAACCGTGGGCTACGAGCAGTACTTC.

The rearrangement joins TRBV5-1 to TRBJ2-1, with no clear D. CDR1 SGHRS and CDR2 YFSETQ come from the germline V gene. This CDR3 contains 16 residues. V dropped 0 bases and J dropped 3 bases, with 13 bases sitting between them. CDR3: CASSLVSGELYNEQFF. CDR3 nucleotides: TGCGCCAGCAGCTTGGTTTCCGGTGAACTCTACAATGAGCAGTTCTTC.

The chain joins TRBV7-9 to TRBJ2-7; D might be TRBD2 (7 bases). CDR1 and CDR2 (germline): SEHNR, FQNEAQ (reference sequence). Trimming removed 5 bases from V and 2 bases from J, with 13 bases in between. The CDR3 consists of 14 residues. The DNA for the CDR3 is TGTGCCAGCAGCCACGTCGGGGGGCCCTACGAGCAGTACTTC. It specifies CASSHVGGPYEQYF.

This sequence joins TRBV3-1 (or the pseudogene TRBV3-2) and TRBJ2-1; 13 bases are a match to TRBD2. V shed 1 base, J shed 8 bases, and the junction held 5 bases outside the gene matches. In germline, CDR1 is LGHDT, CDR2 YNNKEL (reference sequence). The CDR3 runs 16 residues. CDR3 protein: CASSQVGLAGDDEQFF. The CDR3 coding sequence is TGTGCCAGCAGCCAAGTAGGACTAGCGGGAGATGATGAGCAGTTCTTC.

This CDR3 reads CASSLTGPPYEQYF. Here the CDR3 DNA reads TGCGCCAGCAGCTTGACAGGTCCCCCCTACGAGCAGTACTTC. The chain employs TRBV5-1 and TRBJ2-7, with D maybe TRBD1 (5 bases). CDR1 and CDR2 (germline): SGHRS, YFSETQ. V was shortened by 1 base and J by 2 bases, with 10 bases between the two germline ends. The CDR3 runs 14 residues.

The J gene is TRBJ1-2, the V gene TRBV6-5; 7 bases map to TRBD1. The CDR3 is 15 amino acids. Germline V gene lookup returns CDR1 MNHEY and CDR2 SVGAGI. The J segment lost 4 bases and the V segment lost 7 bases, leaving 12 bases of the junction unmatched. The CDR3 region is CASIPRTGGPYGYTF. Here the CDR3 DNA reads TGTGCCAGCATCCCCAGGACAGGCGGCCCCTATGGCTACACCTTC.

CDR3 sequence: CASSPPGQGTNTGELFF. The CDR3 nucleotides read TGCGCCAGCAGCCCTCCGGGACAGGGGACGAACACCGGGGAGCTGTTTTTT. The chain links TRBV5-1 to TRBJ2-2; the match to TRBD1 covers 10 bases. The CDR3 length is 17 residues. V trimming: 4 bases; J trimming: 0 bases; junction bases outside the gene matches: 6. Germline values: CDR1 SGHRS, CDR2 YFSETQ.

CDR3 region: CASSFSRAPQHF. In DNA, the CDR3 is TGTGCCAGCAGTTTCTCCAGGGCGCCCCAGCATTTT. V and J are TRBV12-3 or TRBV12-4 and TRBJ1-5, with D perhaps TRBD1 (5 bases). Trimming took 3 bases from V and 9 from J, leaving 9 bases between them. The CDR3 totals 12 residues.

V usage is TRBV6-2 or TRBV6-3 and J usage is TRBJ2-3; D may be TRBD1 or TRBD2 (5 bases each). Trimming stripped 6 bases from V and 6 bases from J, with 16 bases between. Germline V gene lookup returns CDR1 MNHEY and CDR2 SVGEGT. The CDR3 is 14 residues long. Here the CDR3 reads CASSPRGEVDTQYF. The CDR3 nucleotides are TGTGCCAGCAGCCCCCGGGGCGAAGTGGATACGCAGTATTTT.

The V gene is TRBV10-3, the J gene TRBJ2-5, with TRBD2 matching over 10 bases. Losses at the gene ends were 0 bases for V and 2 bases for J; bases not matched to a gene: 9. Germline CDR1 is ENHRY and CDR2 is SYGVKD. This CDR3 has 18 amino acids. The CDR3 is CAISESPGLAGVQETQYF. The CDR3 DNA reads as TGTGCCATCAGTGAGTCCCCTGGGCTAGCGGGGGTACAAGAGACCCAGTACTTC.

This chain links TRBV15 with TRBJ2-7, with 7 bases fitting TRBD1. The ends lost 3 bases at V and 2 bases at J; junction bases unmatched: 4. Germline assignment: CDR1 LNHNV and CDR2 YYDKDF (reference sequence). The CDR3 length is 14 residues. The CDR3 coding sequence is TGTGCCACCAGCAGGGTAGGGGGCCCCTACGAGCAGTACTTC. Its protein is CATSRVGGPYEQYF.

V gene TRBV6-5 combines with J gene TRBJ2-7; 8 nucleotides agree with TRBD1. This CDR3 contains 12 residues. The junction had 6 bases not matched to a gene; V was cut back by 7 bases and J by 7 bases. CDR1 and CDR2 from the germline V gene are MNHEY and SVGAGI. CDR3 nucleotides: TGTGCCAGCATAGCAGGGGGCGGGGAGCAGTACTTC. As protein: CASIAGGGEQYF.